The 24 T cell receptor beta chains below were found in one sample sequenced in a study of blood T cell repertoires in COVID-19. Profiled with immunoSEQ multiplex PCR; TCRdb holds only in-frame clones, not every one. The sample shows about 300,000 clones, around 90% of them seen only once. Sequencing was carried out using PBMCs or T cells enriched from blood (not recorded which). The receptors originated from a woman between 18 and 29 years old with acute COVID-19.

The V gene is TRBV5-3, the J gene TRBJ1-2; no firm D call. TRBV5-3 is an ORF for which the function is uncertain. This CDR3 is 13 amino acids long. V shed 1 base and J shed 4 bases, with 8 bases lying between them. The CDR3 sequence is CARSLQSLYGYTF. CDR3 coding DNA: TGTGCCAGAAGCTTGCAAAGCCTCTATGGCTACACCTTC.

The genes are TRBV19 and TRBJ1-5; weak D call: TRBD1 (5 bases). CDR3 size: 15 residues. Trimming cost V 5 bases and J 0 bases, with 11 bases left between them. Per germline, CDR1 LNHDA and CDR2 SQIVND (reference sequence). CDR3 amino acids: CASSLTTASNQPQHF. CDR3 DNA: TGTGCCAGTAGTTTAACGACAGCTAGCAATCAGCCCCAGCATTTT.

The chain is built from TRBV27 and TRBJ2-7; 9 bases map to TRBD1. Germline CDR1 is MNHEY and CDR2 is SMNVEV (reference sequence). The CDR3 runs to 15 residues. After removal of 3 bases from V and 2 bases from J, the junction contained 5 bases not matched to a gene. The chain's CDR3 is CASSFRTGAAYEQYF. CDR3 DNA: TGTGCCAGCAGTTTCCGGACAGGGGCGGCCTACGAGCAGTACTTC.

The rearrangement uses TRBV18 and TRBJ1-3, with D tentatively TRBD1 (6 bases). CDR3 length equals 15 residues. Germline CDR1 is KGHSH and CDR2 is LQKENI. Trimming took 1 base from V and 2 from J, leaving 9 bases between them. The CDR3 is CASSPQAGAGNTIYF. The CDR3 nucleotides are TGTGCCAGCTCACCACAGGCAGGGGCTGGAAACACCATATATTTT.

The chain carries TRBV11-2 and TRBJ2-7; the D gene is possibly TRBD2 (5 bases). The CDR3 runs 15 residues. Germline values: CDR1 SGHAT, CDR2 FQNNGV. Trimming left V 4 bases short and J 0 bases short, with 13 bases between. In nucleotides, the CDR3 is TGTGCCAGCAGCTCGGACGGAGGTCCCTCCTACGAGCAGTACTTC. Its translation is CASSSDGGPSYEQYF. Full variable domain (remainder filled in from reference TRBV11-2 and TRBJ2-7): EAGVAQSPRYKIIEKRQSVAFWCNPISGHATLYWYQQILGQGPKLLIQFQNNGVVDDSQLPKDRFSAERLKGVDSTLKIQPAKLEDSAVYLCASSSDGGPSYEQYFGPGTRLTVT.

The chain uses TRBV7-9 and TRBJ1-1; possible D gene TRBD1, 6 bases. CDR1 SEHNR and CDR2 FQNEAQ come from the germline V gene (reference sequence). V was pared by 8 bases and J by 0 bases, with 13 bases between. The CDR3 is 14 residues long. CDR3 loop: CASEGGLMNTEAFF. The CDR3, as DNA: TGTGCCAGCGAGGGGGGGCTAATGAACACTGAAGCTTTCTTT.

This chain links TRBV21-1 with TRBJ2-1; the table's D call, TRBD1, has no DNA check behind it. TRBV21-1 is a known pseudogene. The length of the CDR3 is 17 residues. The CDR3 loop reads CASSPRGGTGEVNEQFF. Here the CDR3 DNA reads TGTGCCAGCAGCCCAAGGGGTGGGACAGGGGAGGTCAATGAGCAGTTCTTC.

The J gene is TRBJ2-1, the V gene TRBV2, with D tentatively TRBD1 (6 bases). The germline V gene encodes CDR1 SNHLY and CDR2 FYNNEI. V lost 5 bases to trimming and J lost 6 bases, with 17 bases between them. The CDR3 has 15 residues. DNA for the CDR3: TGTGCCAGCAGTATCCCGGACAGAGGCTTCAATGAGCAGTTCTTC. This codes for CASSIPDRGFNEQFF.

V gene TRBV19 combines with J gene TRBJ1-2; perhaps TRBD1 as D (5 bases). CDR1 is LNHDA, CDR2 SQIVND, per germline (reference sequence). V was shortened by 3 bases and J by 10 bases, with 15 bases between the two germline ends. The CDR3 sequence is 13 residues long. CDR3 amino acids: CASSMRQGGYYTF. The CDR3 DNA sequence: TGTGCCAGTAGTATGAGGCAGGGAGGATACTACACCTTC.

The V and J genes are TRBV4-1 and TRBJ1-1; perhaps TRBD1 as D (6 bases). CDR1 MGHRA and CDR2 YSYEKL come from the germline V gene. Trimming removed 7 bases from V and 1 base from J, with 19 bases in between. The CDR3 spans 16 residues. This chain's CDR3 is CASNPKEAGENTEAFF. The CDR3 DNA reads TGCGCCAGCAATCCGAAAGAGGCAGGGGAGAACACTGAAGCTTTCTTT.

The V and J genes are TRBV4-1 and TRBJ1-3; tentative D call: TRBD1 (5 bases). V shed 0 bases and J shed 2 bases, with 11 bases lying between them. The CDR3 contains 16 residues. The germline V gene encodes CDR1 MGHRA and CDR2 YSYEKL. For the CDR3, the DNA is TGCGCCAGCAGCCAAGACGGGACTGTGACTGGAAACACCATATATTTT. Residues: CASSQDGTVTGNTIYF.

This clone occurred a few times. The chain links TRBV9 to TRBJ2-1, with TRBD2 matching over 10 bases. The V gene end was trimmed by 3 bases and the J gene end by 4 bases; junction bases not matched to a gene: 7. CDR3 length: 16 residues. Germline CDR1 SGDLS, CDR2 YYNGEE. The CDR3 nucleotides are TGTGCCAGCAGCGCGAGCGGGAGGGCCGGGTACAATGAGCAGTTCTTC. It specifies CASSASGRAGYNEQFF.

The chain combines TRBV19 with TRBJ1-5, with D hard to call. The CDR3 covers 14 residues. Per the germline V gene, CDR1 is LNHDA and CDR2 is SQIVND (reference sequence). Trimming removed 8 bases at V and 9 bases at J, with 20 bases between. The CDR3 nucleotides are TGTGCCAGTGAAACGACGGGAGTGACCGGGCCCCAGCATTTT. Translating gives CASETTGVTGPQHF.

V usage is TRBV11-2 and J usage is TRBJ2-7; TRBD1 agrees at 9 bases. The V gene end was trimmed by 5 bases and the J gene end by 5 bases; junction bases not matched to a gene: 7. CDR1 is SGHAT and CDR2 is FQNNGV in the germline V gene. The CDR3 has 14 amino acids. The CDR3: CASSPGDRAHEQYF. DNA for the CDR3: TGTGCCAGCAGCCCCGGGGACAGGGCTCACGAGCAGTACTTC.

J is TRBJ1-2 and V is TRBV28; 7 bases are a match to TRBD1. Trimming cost V 3 bases and J 8 bases; bases outside gene matches: 12. Germline CDR1 MDHEN, CDR2 SYDVKM. The CDR3 has 15 residues. For the CDR3, the DNA is TGTGCCAGCAGTTTTGGGGACAGCTGGCAGGGGGGCTACACCTTC. It is translated as CASSFGDSWQGGYTF.

In DNA form, the CDR3 reads TGTGCCAGCAGCCAAAGCCGAGGGGGCGCCGCATACGAGCAGTACTTC. It yields the protein CASSQSRGGAAYEQYF. The rearrangement uses TRBV7-9 and TRBJ2-7, with 7 bases matching TRBD1. CDR1 is SEHNR, CDR2 FQNEAQ, per germline (reference sequence). The CDR3 runs to 16 residues. Losses at the gene ends were 5 bases for V and 4 bases for J; bases not matched to a gene: 14.

The chain joins TRBV18 to TRBJ2-1; TRBD1 matches 10 bases. This CDR3 comprises 17 residues. Germline V gene lookup returns CDR1 KGHSH and CDR2 LQKENI. V lost 1 base and J lost 1; bases outside the gene matches: 4. The CDR3 is CASSPLTGGRSYNEQFF. The CDR3 region has the DNA TGTGCCAGCTCACCACTGACAGGGGGCCGTTCCTACAATGAGCAGTTCTTC.

V is TRBV2 and J is TRBJ1-3, with D tentatively TRBD1 (5 bases). The V gene's germline CDR1 is SNHLY and CDR2 FYNNEI. CDR3 length equals 15 residues. V gave up 8 bases and J gave up 4 bases, with 18 bases separating them. The CDR3 coding sequence is TGTGCCAGCGCCGGCCAGGGAACCTCGGGAAACACCATATATTTT. Protein: CASAGQGTSGNTIYF.

The genes are TRBV27 and TRBJ1-5, with a tentative D call TRBD1 (5 bases). Between the trimmed V and J ends, which lost 7 bases and 0 bases, there was a span of 13 bases. The CDR3 covers 15 residues. Germline V gene data show CDR1 as MNHEY and CDR2 as SMNVEV (reference sequence). CDR3 nucleotide sequence: TGTGCCAGCACCCATAGGGGATATAGCAATCAGCCCCAGCATTTT. This translates into CASTHRGYSNQPQHF.

This clone was counted once. The chain carries TRBV5-6 and TRBJ1-3; D possibly corresponds to TRBD1 (5 bases). Trimming removed 0 bases from V and 0 bases from J, with 13 bases in between. Germline V lookup: CDR1 SGHDT, CDR2 YYEEEE. The CDR3 spans 17 residues. CDR3 sequence: CASSLEGQASSGNTIYF. In DNA, the CDR3 is TGTGCCAGCAGCTTGGAGGGGCAGGCCTCCTCTGGAAACACCATATATTTT.

This sequence joins TRBV10-3 and TRBJ2-1, with 11 bases fitting TRBD2. Germline assignment: CDR1 ENHRY and CDR2 SYGVKD. The trim removed 3 bases at V and 4 bases at J, leaving 20 bases unmatched. The length of the CDR3 is 21 residues. CDR3: CAISEHPNLTGTSGVYNEQFF. The CDR3 coding sequence is TGTGCCATCAGTGAACACCCTAACCTTACGGGGACTAGCGGAGTTTACAATGAGCAGTTCTTC.

This chain connects TRBV20-1 to TRBJ2-5; 7 positions agree with TRBD2. The V gene's germline CDR1 is DFQATT and CDR2 SNEGSKA (reference sequence). Trimming cost V 3 bases and J 4 bases; bases outside gene matches: 8. There are 14 residues in the CDR3. CDR3 sequence: CSASIGGSGETQYF. The CDR3 nucleotides read TGCAGTGCTAGTATCGGCGGGAGTGGAGAGACCCAGTACTTC.

This clone was counted only a few times. The V call is TRBV9, the J call TRBJ1-1; tentatively, D is TRBD1 (6 bases). The CDR3 runs to 16 residues. The V gene's germline CDR1 is SGDLS and CDR2 YYNGEE. Trimming stripped 3 bases from V and 1 base from J, with 16 bases between. The DNA of the CDR3 is TGTGCCAGCAGCGCCGGTTACAGGGTCGGGAACACTGAAGCTTTCTTT. Protein: CASSAGYRVGNTEAFF.

The rearrangement joins TRBV18 to TRBJ2-1, with a possible D match to TRBD1 (6 bases). Trimming stripped 1 base from V and 4 bases from J, with 11 bases between. Germline lookup yields CDR1 KGHSH and CDR2 LQKENI. The CDR3 runs 15 residues. The CDR3 region is CASSPLDSHYNEQFF. For the CDR3, the DNA is TGTGCCAGCTCACCACTGGACAGTCATTACAATGAGCAGTTCTTC.